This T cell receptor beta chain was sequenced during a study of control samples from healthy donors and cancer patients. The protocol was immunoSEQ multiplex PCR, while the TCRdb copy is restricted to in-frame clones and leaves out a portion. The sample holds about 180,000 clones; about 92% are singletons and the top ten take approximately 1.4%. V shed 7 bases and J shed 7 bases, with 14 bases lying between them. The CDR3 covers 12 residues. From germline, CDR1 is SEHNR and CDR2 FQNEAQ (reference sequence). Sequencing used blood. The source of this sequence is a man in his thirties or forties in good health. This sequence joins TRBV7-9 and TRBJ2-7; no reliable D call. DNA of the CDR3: TGTGCCAGCACCCCCCCCCTAGGTGAGCAGTACTTC. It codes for CASTPPLGEQYF.